The rows below give T cell receptor beta chains drawn from one sample of a study of T cell changes during pregnancy in multiple sclerosis. Sequencing used immunoSEQ multiplex PCR; TCRdb keeps in-frame clones, though not all of them. The sample lists under 55,000 clones, about nine tenths occurring once. Sample: CD8+ T cells from peripheral blood mononuclear cells, taken after pregnancy. The receptors here all came from a female donor with multiple sclerosis, enrolled in a pregnancy study. Each CDR3 is given with its conserved first and last residue. A D gene is named only where the DNA matches it firmly. Size is stated for part of the rows, as once, few or many counts, or as a class when the clone is expanded.

V gene	D gene	J gene	clone size	CDR3 protein	CDR3 DNA
TRBV9	TRBD1	TRBJ2-3	NA	CASSPPLRDRESTDTQYF	TGTGCCAGCAGCCCTCCTCTCCGGGACAGAGAAAGCACAGATACGCAGTATTTT
TRBV6-4	NA	TRBJ2-6	NA	CASSDARGSGANVLTF	TGTGCCAGCAGTGACGCCCGGGGGTCTGGGGCCAACGTCCTGACTTTC
TRBV2	TRBD1	TRBJ2-5	NA	CASQDRGEETQYF	TGTGCCAGCCAAGACAGGGGAGAAGAGACCCAGTACTTC
TRBV15	NA	TRBJ2-1	NA	CATSKGRRQDNEQFF	TGTGCCACCAGCAAAGGGAGAAGACAGGACAATGAGCAGTTCTTC
TRBV30	TRBD2	TRBJ2-1	NA	CAWTNSGGGDEQFF	TGTGCCTGGACCAATAGCGGGGGCGGGGATGAGCAGTTCTTC
TRBV2	NA	TRBJ1-2	NA	CASSDRGYGYTF	TGTGCCAGCAGTGACAGGGGCTATGGCTACACCTTC
TRBV6-6	TRBD2	TRBJ2-7	NA	CASSYGGGEQYF	TGTGCCAGCAGTTACGGGGGGGGCGAGCAGTACTTC
TRBV19	TRBD1	TRBJ2-1	NA	CASSPGTGNEQFF	TGTGCCAGTAGTCCCGGGACAGGGAATGAGCAGTTCTTC
TRBV14	TRBD2	TRBJ2-5	NA	CASSPGTSGDPYQETQYF	TGTGCCAGCAGCCCCGGGACTAGCGGGGACCCGTACCAAGAGACCCAGTACTTC
TRBV6-1	NA	TRBJ1-2	NA	CASSDSWSYGYTF	TGTGCCAGCAGTGATTCTTGGAGCTATGGCTACACCTTC
TRBV5-4	TRBD1	TRBJ1-6	NA	CASSLEQGGSNSPLHF	TGTGCCAGCAGCTTGGAACAGGGGGGATCTAATTCACCCCTCCACTTT
TRBV5-6	TRBD1	TRBJ1-1	NA	CASSLGSGGEAFF	TGTGCCAGCAGCTTGGGATCAGGGGGTGAAGCTTTCTTT
TRBV19	TRBD1	TRBJ2-7	NA	CASNAGQGAYEQYF	TGTGCCAGTAACGCGGGACAGGGGGCCTACGAGCAGTACTTC
TRBV19	NA	TRBJ2-7	NA	CASSIGSVYEQYF	TGTGCCAGTAGTATAGGCTCGGTCTACGAGCAGTACTTC
TRBV19	NA	TRBJ2-4	NA	CASSKTVENIQYF	TGTGCCAGTAGTAAAACAGTAGAAAACATTCAGTACTTC
TRBV29-1	TRBD1	TRBJ1-1	few	CSVEDTGDTEAFF	TGCAGCGTTGAGGATACAGGGGACACTGAAGCTTTCTTT
TRBV11-2	NA	TRBJ1-4	NA	CASSLGLGRREKLFF	TGTGCCAGCAGCTTAGGTCTGGGGAGGAGAGAAAAACTGTTTTTT
TRBV5-4	NA	TRBJ1-2	NA	CASSSTGSYGYTF	TGTGCCAGCAGTTCGACCGGGTCCTATGGCTACACCTTC
TRBV12-5	TRBD1	TRBJ1-2	NA	CASGFGTGDSYGYTF	TGTGCTAGTGGTTTTGGGACAGGGGATAGCTATGGCTACACCTTC
TRBV7-8	TRBD1	TRBJ1-2	NA	CASSPFGGEQGGLYGYTF	TGTGCCAGCAGCCCCTTCGGAGGGGAACAGGGGGGTTTGTATGGCTACACCTTC
TRBV6-1	TRBD2	TRBJ2-1	NA	CASSEAASGGAKSGPFF	TGTGCCAGCAGTGAAGCCGCTAGCGGGGGGGCCAAAAGTGGTCCGTTCTTC
TRBV6-5	NA	TRBJ2-7	NA	CASSYRVAGPREQYF	TGTGCCAGCAGTTACAGGGTGGCAGGGCCCCGCGAGCAGTACTTC
TRBV14	TRBD1	TRBJ2-3	NA	CASSPGKGAGTDTQYF	TGTGCCAGCAGCCCGGGCAAGGGGGCGGGCACAGATACGCAGTATTTT